This is a list of T cell receptor beta chains from one sample in a study of T cells in Graves' hyperthyroidism and ophthalmopathy. TCRdb re-analysed the multiplex PCR reads in MiXCR, keeping a single row per CDR3 protein. The sample holds fewer than 900,000 distinct CDR3 sequences, about 15% seen once. The specimen was blood. These receptors came from a man aged 18-30 years with Graves' hyperthyroidism. CDR3s include the opening cysteine and the closing phenylalanine or tryptophan. Fields, in order: J gene, D gene, V gene, clone size, CDR3 DNA, CDR3 protein. The D gene is left open where the match is weak. Only part of the rows carry a size: once, few, many, or a class if the clone is expanded.

J: TRBJ2-5
D: NA
V: TRBV2
size: NA
DNA: TGTGCCAGCAGTGAAACGGAACAGGGCAGGGAGACCCAGTACTTC
CDR3: CASSETEQGRETQYF

J: TRBJ2-1
D: TRBD2
V: TRBV11-3
size: few
DNA: TGTGCCAGCAGCTTAGAAGAGCCCAGCGGGAGTGGTGCCTACAATGAGCAGTTCTTC
CDR3: CASSLEEPSGSGAYNEQFF

J: TRBJ2-7
D: TRBD2
V: TRBV2
size: NA
DNA: TGTGCCAGCAGTGAGGGCGGGGGGTTCGAGCAGTACTTC
CDR3: CASSEGGGFEQYF

J: TRBJ2-7
D: NA
V: TRBV6-2/TRBV6-3
size: NA
DNA: TGTGCCAGCAGTTATTCGGGCGGTCGCTACTACGAGCAGTACTTC
CDR3: CASSYSGGRYYEQYF

J: TRBJ2-7
D: TRBD1
V: TRBV5-1
size: NA
DNA: TGCGCCAGCAGCTTGGGATGGGGGACAGGGCCCTACGAGCAGTACTTC
CDR3: CASSLGWGTGPYEQYF

J: TRBJ2-1
D: NA
V: TRBV7-9
size: many
DNA: TGTGCCAGCAGCTTAGAGGGGGCGGGGAAGCACAATGAGCAGTTCTTC
CDR3: CASSLEGAGKHNEQFF

J: TRBJ2-3
D: TRBD2
V: TRBV7-9
size: NA
DNA: TGTGCCAGCAGCTTAGCGGCAGCGGGAGGGGCAGATACGCAGTATTTT
CDR3: CASSLAAAGGADTQYF

J: TRBJ2-7
D: TRBD2
V: TRBV2
size: many
DNA: TGTGCCAGCAGACTAGCGAGCTCCTACGAGCAGTACTTC
CDR3: CASRLASSYEQYF

J: TRBJ2-1
D: NA
V: TRBV18
size: many
DNA: TGTGCCAGCTCACTCCCGGGTAGAGGGGCTTACAATGAGCAGTTCTTC
CDR3: CASSLPGRGAYNEQFF

J: TRBJ1-2
D: NA
V: TRBV6-1
size: many
DNA: TGTGCCAGCAGTGAAATCACAGGCGGCCTCTATGGCTACACCTTC
CDR3: CASSEITGGLYGYTF

J: TRBJ1-6
D: NA
V: TRBV9
size: few
DNA: TGTGCCAGCAGCGTAGCTACGTCAGTCAATTCACCCCTCCACTTT
CDR3: CASSVATSVNSPLHF

J: TRBJ2-2
D: TRBD2
V: TRBV2
size: few
DNA: TGTGCCAGCAGAGCAGGGACTAGCAACACCGGGGAGCTGTTTTTT
CDR3: CASRAGTSNTGELFF

J: TRBJ2-1
D: TRBD2
V: TRBV7-2
size: NA
DNA: TGTGCCAGCAGCCCATCGCGGTGGCTAGCGGAAGCTGGAAACGACATTTACAATGAGCAGTTCTTC
CDR3: CASSPSRWLAEAGNDIYNEQFF

J: TRBJ2-3
D: TRBD1
V: TRBV11-3
size: many
DNA: TGTGCCAGCAGCCAGGGACAGGGCACAGATACGCAGTATTTT
CDR3: CASSQGQGTDTQYF

J: TRBJ2-7
D: TRBD1
V: TRBV27
size: many
DNA: TGTGCCAGCAGTTTGGGGACAGGGGGGGATTACGAGCAGTACTTC
CDR3: CASSLGTGGDYEQYF

J: TRBJ2-1
D: NA
V: TRBV30
size: NA
DNA: TGTGCCTGGAGGGGGGGGGGGCGCGTTAATGAGCAGTTCTTC
CDR3: CAWRGGGRVNEQFF

J: TRBJ2-7
D: TRBD1
V: TRBV28
size: many
DNA: TGTGCCAGCCTTTCGGACAGGGGGTTCTACGAGCAGTACTTC
CDR3: CASLSDRGFYEQYF

J: TRBJ1-1
D: NA
V: TRBV12-3/TRBV12-4
size: NA
DNA: TGTGCCAGCAGTTTTGGGCAGTTGGATGAAGCTTTCTTT
CDR3: CASSFGQLDEAFF

J: TRBJ2-5
D: NA
V: TRBV7-6
size: NA
DNA: TGTGCCAGCAGCTCCTTCGGGCTGACAAGCGGTGAGACCCAGTACTTC
CDR3: CASSSFGLTSGETQYF

J: TRBJ1-2
D: NA
V: TRBV20-1
size: few
DNA: TGCAGTGTGACAAGGGAGGATGGCTACACCTTC
CDR3: CSVTREDGYTF

J: TRBJ2-7
D: TRBD1
V: TRBV27
size: many
DNA: TGTGCCAGCAGCCCCCAGGGGGTATACGAGCAGTACTTC
CDR3: CASSPQGVYEQYF

J: TRBJ2-2
D: TRBD1
V: TRBV19
size: NA
DNA: TGTGCCAGTACCCTTAATCCAGGGGGCGAAGCCGGGGAGCTGTTTTTT
CDR3: CASTLNPGGEAGELFF

J: TRBJ2-5
D: NA
V: TRBV20-1
size: NA
DNA: TGCAGTACCGGTGGGGGAGTTGATCGGGAGACCCAGTACTTC
CDR3: CSTGGGVDRETQYF

J: TRBJ1-5
D: NA
V: TRBV4-1
size: NA
DNA: TGCGCCAGCAGCCTTGTTGCGGGGGATAGCAATCAGCCCCAGCATTTT
CDR3: CASSLVAGDSNQPQHF

J: TRBJ1-1
D: NA
V: TRBV6-6
size: few
DNA: TGTGCCAGCAGTTACTCGATTGTGGGTCTTGAAGCTTTCTTT
CDR3: CASSYSIVGLEAFF

J: TRBJ2-5
D: TRBD2
V: TRBV29-1
size: NA
DNA: TGCAGCGTCGCCCCGGGAGGAGGGGAGACCCAGTACTTC
CDR3: CSVAPGGGETQYF

J: TRBJ2-7
D: NA
V: TRBV25-1
size: NA
DNA: TGTGCCAGCCGGGACACCTCTCTAGGCGAGCAGTACTTC
CDR3: CASRDTSLGEQYF

J: TRBJ2-6
D: TRBD1
V: TRBV5-6
size: NA
DNA: TGTGCCAGCAGCGCCGGGACAGGGGTTCTTGGGGCCAACGTCCTGACTTTC
CDR3: CASSAGTGVLGANVLTF

J: TRBJ1-1
D: NA
V: TRBV12-3/TRBV12-4
size: many
DNA: TGTGCCAGCAGTTTTGACTCGAGGGGCCGTGAAGCTTTCTTT
CDR3: CASSFDSRGREAFF

J: TRBJ2-3
D: NA
V: TRBV7-9
size: NA
DNA: TGTGCCAGCAGCTTATTTCACGGGCCCACAGATACGCAGTATTTT
CDR3: CASSLFHGPTDTQYF

J: TRBJ1-1
D: NA
V: TRBV12-3/TRBV12-4
size: NA
DNA: TGTGCCAGCAGTTTTAGGGATTTGAACACTGAAGCTTTCTTT
CDR3: CASSFRDLNTEAFF

J: TRBJ2-1
D: TRBD2
V: TRBV28
size: many
DNA: TGTGCCAGCAGCTACCCGGGACTAGCTTCCGATGAGCAGTTCTTC
CDR3: CASSYPGLASDEQFF

J: TRBJ1-1
D: NA
V: TRBV28
size: many
DNA: TGTGCCAGCAGTTTATGGGGTTACACTGAAGCTTTCTTT
CDR3: CASSLWGYTEAFF

J: TRBJ2-1
D: TRBD2
V: TRBV9
size: NA
DNA: TGTGCCAGCAGCGGGGGACTCGGGGGGTACAATGAGCAGTTCTTC
CDR3: CASSGGLGGYNEQFF

J: TRBJ2-1
D: NA
V: TRBV4-1
size: NA
DNA: TGCGCCAGCAGCCAAGAGCCTGGCCCCTACAATGAGCAGTTCTTC
CDR3: CASSQEPGPYNEQFF

J: TRBJ1-5
D: TRBD1
V: TRBV28
size: NA
DNA: TGTGCCATCCCGATAGGACAGGGTTGGAGAGATAGCAATCAGCCCCAGCATTTT
CDR3: CAIPIGQGWRDSNQPQHF

J: TRBJ2-1
D: TRBD2
V: TRBV19
size: few
DNA: TGTGCCAGTAGTGTAGGACTAGCGGGAGGGCCATCCTACAATGAGCAGTTCTTC
CDR3: CASSVGLAGGPSYNEQFF

J: TRBJ2-6
D: NA
V: TRBV12-5
size: few
DNA: TGTGCTAGCGGTTTGTGGCAGTCAGCCAACGTCCTGACTTTC
CDR3: CASGLWQSANVLTF

J: TRBJ2-1
D: TRBD1
V: TRBV28
size: few
DNA: TGTGCCAGCAGCGGACAGGGGGCCCAAAACAATGAGCAGTTCTTC
CDR3: CASSGQGAQNNEQFF

J: TRBJ2-7
D: NA
V: TRBV20-1
size: many
DNA: TGCAGTGCTAGAGGGCTAGCGCAAGCCACCTACGAGCAGTACTTC
CDR3: CSARGLAQATYEQYF

J: TRBJ2-5
D: NA
V: TRBV12-3/TRBV12-4
size: many
DNA: TGTGCCAGCAGCCCCAGCGGAGTCAAGAAAACCCAGTACTTC
CDR3: CASSPSGVKKTQYF

J: TRBJ2-7
D: NA
V: TRBV20-1
size: many
DNA: TGCAGTGCTGTAACAGGTCGCTCCTACGAGCAGTACTTC
CDR3: CSAVTGRSYEQYF

J: TRBJ1-5
D: NA
V: TRBV28
size: many
DNA: TGTGCCAGCAGCCTGACAGACAATCAGCCCCAGCATTTT
CDR3: CASSLTDNQPQHF

J: TRBJ2-3
D: NA
V: TRBV11-2
size: NA
DNA: TGTGCCAGCAGCTTAGGAGGGATAAAGATGGATACGCAGTATTTT
CDR3: CASSLGGIKMDTQYF